The rows below give T cell receptor beta chains drawn from one sample of a study of blood T cells in healthy people across ages. TCRdb called the 5' RACE reads again in MiXCR, with one record for every CDR3 protein. Among more than 900,000 distinct CDR3 sequences listed, under 35% were seen once. In addition, the sample was reused for a study of T cells of mothers and their children.

Sequencing used blood. These receptors originate from a woman between 40 and 55 years old in good health. CDR3s include the opening cysteine and the closing phenylalanine or tryptophan. Fields, in order: clone size, D gene, J gene, V gene, CDR3 protein, CDR3 DNA. A D gene is named only where the DNA matches it firmly. Rows may omit the clone size; those that give it use once, few, many or a size class.

clone_size: few; d_call: .; j_call: TRBJ2-7; v_call: TRBV29-1; cdr3_aa: CSVRAPNSYEQYF; cdr3_nt: TGCAGCGTTCGGGCACCAAACTCCTACGAGCAGTACTTC
clone_size: few; d_call: .; j_call: TRBJ2-5; v_call: TRBV28; cdr3_aa: CASKRPIQETQYF; cdr3_nt: TGTGCCAGCAAACGCCCAATACAAGAGACCCAGTACTTC
clone_size: .; d_call: .; j_call: TRBJ1-6; v_call: TRBV10-3; cdr3_aa: CAISEYVSTGRDSSLHF; cdr3_nt: TGTGCCATCAGTGAGTACGTATCAACAGGACGCGATTCGTCCCTCCACTTT
clone_size: many; d_call: .; j_call: TRBJ1-1; v_call: TRBV12-3/TRBV12-4; cdr3_aa: CASSLSTGRTEAFF; cdr3_nt: TGTGCCAGCAGCCTCAGCACAGGCCGCACTGAAGCTTTCTTT
clone_size: many; d_call: .; j_call: TRBJ2-5; v_call: TRBV7-2; cdr3_aa: CASSPSPGGALRETQYF; cdr3_nt: TGTGCCAGCAGTCCAAGCCCCGGGGGCGCTTTACGGGAGACCCAGTACTTC
clone_size: many; d_call: TRBD2; j_call: TRBJ2-7; v_call: TRBV27; cdr3_aa: CASSLAAGESYEQYF; cdr3_nt: TGTGCCAGCAGTTTAGCGGCGGGGGAATCCTACGAGCAGTACTTC
clone_size: .; d_call: .; j_call: TRBJ2-3; v_call: TRBV6-1; cdr3_aa: CASTEGRSTDTQYF; cdr3_nt: TGTGCCAGCACGGAGGGGCGTAGCACAGATACGCAGTATTTT
clone_size: .; d_call: TRBD1; j_call: TRBJ1-2; v_call: TRBV6-5; cdr3_aa: CASRLLGQGGYTF; cdr3_nt: TGTGCCAGCAGACTCCTGGGACAGGGAGGCTACACCTTC
clone_size: few; d_call: .; j_call: TRBJ2-1; v_call: TRBV12-3/TRBV12-4; cdr3_aa: CASSFTSHNEQFF; cdr3_nt: TGTGCCAGCAGTTTTACCTCCCACAATGAGCAGTTCTTC
clone_size: many; d_call: TRBD2; j_call: TRBJ2-4; v_call: TRBV6-6; cdr3_aa: CASSYVAGVAKNIQYF; cdr3_nt: TGTGCCAGCAGTTACGTAGCGGGGGTTGCCAAAAACATTCAGTACTTC
clone_size: .; d_call: .; j_call: TRBJ2-1; v_call: TRBV15; cdr3_aa: CATNRDGYSYNEQFF; cdr3_nt: TGTGCCACCAACAGAGATGGATACTCCTACAATGAGCAGTTCTTC
clone_size: .; d_call: .; j_call: TRBJ2-3; v_call: TRBV28; cdr3_aa: CASSLSPRGRRADTQYF; cdr3_nt: TGTGCCAGCAGTTTATCCCCGCGGGGGCGTCGTGCAGATACGCAGTATTTT
clone_size: many; d_call: .; j_call: TRBJ1-1; v_call: TRBV20-1; cdr3_aa: CSAPERTRNTEAFF; cdr3_nt: TGCAGTGCCCCAGAAAGGACGAGGAACACTGAAGCTTTCTTT
clone_size: .; d_call: TRBD2; j_call: TRBJ2-1; v_call: TRBV5-1; cdr3_aa: CASSVRLARDNEQFF; cdr3_nt: TGCGCCAGCAGCGTAAGACTAGCGAGAGACAATGAGCAGTTCTTC
clone_size: .; d_call: .; j_call: TRBJ2-2; v_call: TRBV5-5; cdr3_aa: CASSRYRANTGELFF; cdr3_nt: TGTGCCAGCAGCAGATACAGGGCGAACACCGGGGAGCTGTTTTTT
clone_size: once; d_call: .; j_call: TRBJ1-5; v_call: TRBV6-6; cdr3_aa: CASSYRVRTDSNQPQHF; cdr3_nt: TGTGCCAGCAGTTATAGGGTGAGGACAGATAGCAATCAGCCCCAGCATTTT
clone_size: .; d_call: .; j_call: TRBJ2-4; v_call: TRBV12-3/TRBV12-4; cdr3_aa: CASSFQGPKTIQYF; cdr3_nt: TGTGCCAGCAGTTTCCAGGGGCCCAAAACCATTCAGTACTTC
clone_size: .; d_call: .; j_call: TRBJ2-3; v_call: TRBV30; cdr3_aa: CAWSLDTQYF; cdr3_nt: TGTGCCTGGAGTCTAGATACGCAGTATTTT
clone_size: .; d_call: TRBD2; j_call: TRBJ2-7; v_call: TRBV20-1; cdr3_aa: CSAKGLAVYYEQYF; cdr3_nt: TGCAGTGCTAAGGGGCTAGCGGTTTACTACGAGCAGTACTTC
clone_size: many; d_call: .; j_call: TRBJ2-6; v_call: TRBV7-6; cdr3_aa: CASSARSGANVLTF; cdr3_nt: TGTGCCAGCAGCGCCCGATCTGGGGCCAACGTCCTGACTTTC
clone_size: few; d_call: .; j_call: TRBJ2-3; v_call: TRBV10-3; cdr3_aa: CAITPGRGAGRKQYF; cdr3_nt: TGTGCCATCACCCCCGGCAGGGGCGCGGGCCGAAAGCAGTATTTT
clone_size: few; d_call: .; j_call: TRBJ1-1; v_call: TRBV27; cdr3_aa: CASSLRPSTEAFF; cdr3_nt: TGTGCCAGCAGTTTACGGCCGAGCACTGAAGCCTTCTTT
clone_size: few; d_call: .; j_call: TRBJ1-2; v_call: TRBV24-1; cdr3_aa: CATSDLVPGRFFGYTF; cdr3_nt: TGTGCCACCAGTGATTTGGTGCCGGGCAGGTTTTTTGGCTACACCTTC
clone_size: .; d_call: .; j_call: TRBJ2-1; v_call: TRBV4-1; cdr3_aa: CASSQGLMQGKYNEQFF; cdr3_nt: TGCGCCAGCAGCCAAGGTTTGATGCAGGGCAAGTACAATGAGCAGTTCTTC
clone_size: few; d_call: .; j_call: TRBJ1-2; v_call: TRBV6-1; cdr3_aa: CASSVARTSLYGYTF; cdr3_nt: TGTGCCAGCAGTGTTGCGCGGACTAGTCTGTATGGCTACACCTTC
clone_size: few; d_call: TRBD2; j_call: TRBJ2-3; v_call: TRBV4-1; cdr3_aa: CASSHGRLAGDTQYF; cdr3_nt: TGCGCCAGCAGCCATGGTAGACTAGCGGGGGATACGCAGTATTTT